The source of this T cell receptor (beta chain) is a study of CD8+CD57+ T cells in acquired aplastic anemia. Whole-study context: Sorted CD4+ and CD8+ cell DNA averaged roughly 3.2 ug.

The V gene's germline CDR1 is SQVTM and CDR2 ANQGSEA. The CDR3 is made up of 14 amino acids. J gave up 2 bases and V 6 bases, and 8 bases lay outside the gene matches. Template material for TCR beta VDJ and CDR3 profiling consisted of genomic DNA. TCRdb ran MiXCR on the reads and lists one entry per CDR3 protein. The profile shows 150,000 to 200,000 distinct CDR3 sequences, 55% to 75% of them singletons. Study-level results: Controls did not differ significantly from patients in CD8+ Simpson's diversity. Both patients and controls carried the same twenty-nine CD8+ CDR3 sequences.

Concerning this clonotype itself: Antigen unknown.

The chain recombines TRBV29-1 with TRBJ2-5, with 8 bases aligning to TRBD1. The TCR sequence derives from a human donor in good health. Sequencing was performed on sorted CD4+, CD8+, or CD8+CD57+ T cells (not recorded which) from PBMCs. CDR3 DNA sequence: TGCAGCGTCCGACAGGGGTCCTTGCAAGAGACCCAGTACTTC. Its protein product is CSVRQGSLQETQYF. Looking up the rest from reference TRBV29-1 and TRBJ2-5 gives the full variable domain: SAVISQKPSRDICQRGTSLTIQCQVDSQVTMMFWYRQQPGQSLTLIATANQGSEATYESGFVIDKFPISRPNLTFSTLTVSNMSPEDSSIYLCSVRQGSLQETQYFGPGTRLLVL.